The clone carrying this T cell receptor (beta chain) has just one count. The data stem from a study of blood T cell repertoires in COVID-19. Overall study: Both acute and convalescent COVID-19 samples were obtained from the United States, Italy and Spain. The cDNA or gDNA used as material had been derived from T cells, B-cell-depleted T cells, or PBMCs.

CDR1 MNHEY and CDR2 SVGAGI come from the germline V gene. Trimming took 4 bases from V and 2 from J, leaving 14 bases between them. The CDR3 totals 15 residues. Per the authors' pipeline: Scientists estimated how many nucleated cells there were by amplifying reference gene primers. Some clones are missing from TCRdb's copy, which holds only in-frame ones; the method was immunoSEQ multiplex PCR. V and J calls and clone size come straight from that table; D and trimming were deduced from the DNA. The table includes about 130,000 clones, just over 75% detected once. The source of this sequence is a human donor in a cohort sampled during active COVID-19. The sequenced sample was peripheral blood. The V and J genes are TRBV6-5 and TRBJ1-2, with D unresolved. This chain's CDR3 is CASSSPGWENYGYTF. The DNA of the CDR3 is TGTGCCAGCAGTTCCCCGGGGTGGGAGAACTATGGCTACACCTTC.